Below, 26 T cell receptor beta chains from the same sample are listed, as sequenced in a study of blood T cell repertoires in COVID-19. The data were produced by immunoSEQ multiplex PCR, yet TCRdb's version contains in-frame clones alone and is incomplete. The sample yields 300,000 to 400,000 clones, 88% seen once. Sequencing was performed on peripheral blood. The receptors here all came from a woman between 45 and 65 years old with active or convalescent COVID-19.

J is TRBJ1-1 and V is TRBV18; no firm D call. Germline V CDR1 and CDR2: KGHSH, LQKENI. The CDR3 has 16 residues. Trimming took off 1 base at V and 5 bases at J, with 17 bases between the two ends. The DNA for the CDR3 is TGTGCCAGCTCACCACGAGTCCGTGAATCCCTGACTGAAGCTTTCTTT. As protein: CASSPRVRESLTEAFF. Combining the CDR3 with reference TRBV18 and TRBJ1-1 gives the whole variable domain NAGVMQNPRHLVRRRGQEARLRCSPMKGHSHVYWYRQLPEEGLKFMVYLQKENIIDESGMPKERFSAEFPKEGPSILRIQQVVRGDSAAYFCASSPRVRESLTEAFFGQGTRLTVV.

V usage is TRBV30 and J usage is TRBJ1-1; possible D gene TRBD1, 5 bases. Trimming shortened V by 0 bases and J by 0 bases, and 5 bases separated the two germline ends. This CDR3 has 13 amino acids. Looked up from germline, CDR1 is GTSNPN and CDR2 is SVGIG (reference sequence). CDR3 coding DNA: TGTGCCTGGAGTGTAGGGGTGAACACTGAAGCTTTCTTT. Translating gives CAWSVGVNTEAFF.

The genes are TRBV7-9 and TRBJ1-2, with 7 bases aligning to TRBD1. Germline lookup yields CDR1 SEHNR and CDR2 FQNEAQ (reference sequence). V shed 1 base, J shed 3 bases, and the junction held 14 bases outside the gene matches. There are 18 residues in the CDR3. CDR3 DNA: TGTGCCAGCAGCTTAGGTCCCGGACAAGAGGGGGCCTACTATGGCTACACCTTC. It encodes CASSLGPGQEGAYYGYTF. Based on the CDR3 plus reference TRBV7-9 and TRBJ1-2, the full variable domain is DTGVSQNPRHKITKRGQNVTFRCDPISEHNRLYWYRQTLGQGPEFLTYFQNEAQLEKSRLLSDRFSAERPKGSFSTLEIQRTEQGDSAMYLCASSLGPGQEGAYYGYTFGSGTRLTVV.

The chain has TRBV28 and TRBJ1-1; D is unclear. The CDR3 sequence is 11 residues long. Between the trimmed V and J ends, which lost 3 bases and 11 bases, there was a span of 10 bases. In germline, CDR1 is MDHEN, CDR2 SYDVKM. CDR3 amino acids: CASSFRLMAFF. CDR3 sequence (DNA): TGTGCCAGCAGTTTCCGACTCATGGCTTTCTTT.

This chain joins TRBV3-1 (or the pseudogene TRBV3-2) and TRBJ1-1, with a possible D match to TRBD1 (5 bases). Germline V gene sequence: CDR1 LGHDT, CDR2 YNNKEL (reference sequence). V lost 1 base to trimming and J lost 4 bases, with 16 bases between them. This CDR3 comprises 16 residues. The DNA of the CDR3 is TGTGCCAGCAGCCAAGCTGCTCTTGGAACAGGCACTGAAGCTTTCTTT. Protein: CASSQAALGTGTEAFF.

On this clone itself: A much larger clone differs from this one at a single base, so this may be a read error. The chain carries TRBV4-2 and TRBJ1-5, with unresolved D. This CDR3 has 15 amino acids. The germline gives CDR1 LGHNA, CDR2 YNFKEQ. This chain's CDR3 is CTSSQDRGHGQPQHF. The CDR3 nucleotides read TGTACCAGCAGCCAAGATAGAGGGCACGGTCAGCCCCAGCATTTT.

J is TRBJ1-2 and V is TRBV28; D gene ambiguous. This CDR3 region has 13 residues. The V gene lost 3 bases and the J gene lost 2 bases, with 7 bases spanning the gap. Germline lookup yields CDR1 MDHEN and CDR2 SYDVKM. The CDR3 protein is CASSFGGNYGYTF. DNA for the CDR3: TGTGCCAGCAGTTTCGGCGGGAACTATGGCTACACCTTC.

The chain uses TRBV7-2 and TRBJ2-5, with D perhaps TRBD1 (8 bases). CDR3 length: 15 amino acids. With 3 bases removed from V and 5 bases from J, the gap between germline ends came to 16 bases. Germline CDR1 and CDR2: SGHTA and FQGNSA. CDR3 sequence: CASSLRQGRAETQYF. The CDR3 region has the DNA TGTGCCAGCAGCTTGCGACAGGGGAGGGCGGAGACCCAGTACTTC.

The gene calls are TRBV28 and TRBJ1-6; D unresolved. V lost 7 bases, J lost 6 bases, and 13 bases lay in between. CDR3 length: 14 residues. Germline lookup yields CDR1 MDHEN and CDR2 SYDVKM. The CDR3 reads CASMGPRSNSPLHF. The CDR3 bases are TGTGCCAGCATGGGTCCCAGGTCTAATTCACCCCTCCACTTT.

This chain links TRBV9 with TRBJ1-1; 8 nucleotides line up with TRBD1. The CDR3 has 15 amino acids. With 0 bases clipped from V and 4 bases from J, the junction kept 5 bases outside the gene matches. Germline V gene lookup returns CDR1 SGDLS and CDR2 YYNGEE. CDR3 sequence: CASSVGDRLVTEAFF. CDR3 DNA: TGTGCCAGCAGCGTAGGGGACAGGCTGGTCACTGAAGCTTTCTTT.

The rearrangement uses TRBV5-5 and TRBJ2-3, with 8 bases fitting TRBD1. Per germline, CDR1 SGHKS and CDR2 YYEKEE (reference sequence). Trimming cost V 3 bases and J 6 bases; bases outside gene matches: 12. This CDR3 is built from 16 residues. CDR3 bases: TGTGCCAGCAGCTATACAGGGGGAGGAGGGCTGGATACGCAGTATTTT. Protein product: CASSYTGGGGLDTQYF.

This rearrangement joins TRBV29-1 to TRBJ1-4, with D perhaps matching TRBD1 (5 bases). With 8 bases removed from V and 0 bases from J, the gap between germline ends came to 16 bases. There are 15 residues in the CDR3. Germline loops: CDR1 SQVTM, CDR2 ANQGSEA. For the CDR3, the DNA is TGCAGCATTCCTCGGGGGACGGCAACTAATGAAAAACTGTTTTTT. Translated, it gives CSIPRGTATNEKLFF.

This clone was seen just once. The gene calls are TRBV7-2 and TRBJ1-4, with TRBD1 identical over 10 bases. The CDR3 runs to 15 residues. Germline CDR1 SGHTA, CDR2 FQGNSA. After removal of 3 bases from V and 2 bases from J, the junction contained 0 bases not matched to a gene. In DNA form, the CDR3 reads TGTGCCAGCAGCTTGGACAGGGGGACTAATGAAAAACTGTTTTTT. This encodes CASSLDRGTNEKLFF.

The chain has TRBV28 and TRBJ1-1; no clear D. Trimming shortened V by 2 bases and J by 3 bases, and 10 bases separated the two germline ends. The CDR3 sequence is 14 residues long. CDR1 is MDHEN, CDR2 SYDVKM, per germline. CDR3: CASSLVVADTEAFF. The CDR3 DNA follows: TGTGCCAGCAGTTTAGTAGTTGCGGACACTGAAGCTTTCTTT.

The chain combines TRBV19 with TRBJ1-6, with D unclear. The CDR3 consists of 15 residues. CDR1 is LNHDA, CDR2 SQIVND, per germline (reference sequence). With 5 bases removed from V and 6 bases from J, the gap between germline ends came to 14 bases. CDR3 DNA: TGTGCCAGTAGTGATAGGGAGACCGCTAATTCACCCCTCCACTTT. The encoded protein is CASSDRETANSPLHF.

This chain connects TRBV19 to TRBJ1-6, with TRBD1 matching over 10 bases. The CDR3 contains 16 residues. V dropped 10 bases and J dropped 5; count of bases not matched to a gene: 11. Germline CDR1 LNHDA, CDR2 SQIVND (reference sequence). As DNA, the CDR3 is TGTGCCACCGGGACAGGGGTTGTTCTCCATAATTCACCCCTCCACTTT. This codes for CATGTGVVLHNSPLHF.

The CDR3 loop is CATTGESAGANVLTF. DNA for the CDR3: TGTGCCACCACAGGGGAATCTGCTGGGGCCAACGTCCTGACTTTC. The rearrangement uses TRBV7-9 and TRBJ2-6, with 7 bases that match TRBD1. This CDR3 is built from 15 residues. V trimming: 10 bases; J trimming: 2 bases; junction bases outside the gene matches: 8. The germline V gene encodes CDR1 SEHNR and CDR2 FQNEAQ (reference sequence).

The chain employs TRBV5-1 and TRBJ1-3; possible D gene TRBD1, 5 bases. V dropped 0 bases and J dropped 0 bases, with 13 bases sitting between them. The CDR3 has 17 amino acids. The germline V gene encodes CDR1 SGHRS and CDR2 YFSETQ. CDR3 amino acids: CASSLAGGAFSGNTIYF. The CDR3 nucleotides read TGCGCCAGCAGCTTGGCCGGAGGGGCTTTCTCTGGAAACACCATATATTTT.

The chain has TRBV29-1 and TRBJ2-3, with D perhaps matching TRBD2 (5 bases). Germline CDR1 and CDR2: SQVTM and ANQGSEA. The CDR3 has 14 residues. Trimming stripped 6 bases from V and 2 bases from J, with 15 bases between. In nucleotides, the CDR3 is TGCAGCGTCTCAAGCGGCGATCACACAGATACGCAGTATTTT. This encodes CSVSSGDHTDTQYF.

The chain links TRBV11-3 to TRBJ2-1, with 7 bases identical to TRBD1. Germline CDR1 reads SGHNT; CDR2 reads YENEEA. V lost 5 bases to trimming and J lost 5 bases; unmatched junction nucleotides: 9. CDR3 size: 15 residues. This chain's CDR3 is CASSPRDSPNNEQFF. The CDR3 region has the DNA TGTGCCAGCAGCCCAAGGGACAGCCCAAACAATGAGCAGTTCTTC.

In this sample, this clone turned up once. J is TRBJ2-5 and V is TRBV3-1 (or the pseudogene TRBV3-2), with a weak D call TRBD2 (6 bases). CDR1 and CDR2 (germline): LGHDT, YNNKEL (reference sequence). The CDR3 is 16 amino acids. The ends were cut back, 4 bases at V and 2 bases at J, with 17 bases in the middle. The CDR3 here is CASSPLTREKQETQYF. CDR3 coding DNA: TGTGCCAGCAGCCCGTTGACTAGGGAAAAACAAGAGACCCAGTACTTC.

The chain combines TRBV18 with TRBJ1-2, with 9 bases lining up with TRBD1. CDR1 and CDR2 (germline): KGHSH, LQKENI. J lost 4 bases, V lost 2 bases, and 5 bases had no gene match. CDR3 length: 15 residues. CDR3 sequence (DNA): TGTGCCAGCTCACCAGGGACAGGGCCTAGCTATGGCTACACCTTC. Translation gives CASSPGTGPSYGYTF.

The chain has TRBV27 and TRBJ1-2, with D possibly matching TRBD1 (6 bases). The length of the CDR3 is 15 residues. V was trimmed by 0 bases and J by 9 bases, leaving 17 bases between them. The V gene's germline CDR1 is MNHEY and CDR2 SMNVEV (reference sequence). CDR3 protein: CASSLSQGRAYRYTF. The CDR3 DNA sequence: TGTGCCAGCAGTTTATCTCAGGGGCGGGCGTATCGCTACACCTTC.

This chain links TRBV28 with TRBJ2-3, with 13 positions matching TRBD2. The junction had 7 bases not matched to a gene; V was cut back by 4 bases and J by 3 bases. Germline V gene lookup returns CDR1 MDHEN and CDR2 SYDVKM. The CDR3 runs to 17 residues. CDR3 nucleotides: TGTGCCAGCAGTTCAGGACTAGCGGGGGCCCCGACAGATACGCAGTATTTT. Encoded protein: CASSSGLAGAPTDTQYF. The full variable domain, rest sourced from reference TRBV28 and TRBJ2-3, is DVKVTQSSRYLVKRTGEKVFLECVQDMDHENMFWYRQDPGLGLRLIYFSYDVKMKEKGDIPEGYSVSREKKERFSLILESASTNQTSMYLCASSSGLAGAPTDTQYFGPGTRLTVL.

This chain uses TRBV11-2 with TRBJ2-2, with TRBD1 as a possible D gene (6 bases). Germline V gene lookup returns CDR1 SGHAT and CDR2 FQNNGV. This CDR3 comprises 16 residues. The V and J ends lost 8 bases and 0 bases respectively, with 16 bases between them. The CDR3 protein is CASRPRDNSNTGELFF. CDR3 sequence (DNA): TGTGCCAGCCGCCCCAGGGACAACTCGAACACCGGGGAGCTGTTTTTT.

The chain carries TRBV7-2 and TRBJ2-2, with 11 bases fitting TRBD2. The germline gives CDR1 SGHTA, CDR2 FQGNSA. With 1 base clipped from V and 0 bases from J, the junction kept 1 base outside the gene matches. The CDR3 has 17 amino acids. CDR3 sequence reads: CASSLGLAGPNTGELFF. In DNA, the CDR3 is TGTGCCAGCAGCTTAGGACTAGCGGGACCGAACACCGGGGAGCTGTTTTTT.